This TCR beta chain was documented in a study of PD-1 blockade in classical Hodgkin lymphoma. Findings and limits, study-wide: CD4+ TCR diversity climbed significantly by C4D1, unlike CD8+ TCR diversity. Causes of the repertoire differences remain undefined, possibly disease activity or prior therapy. Before treatment, TCR diversity in newly diagnosed patients was reportedly lower than in healthy donors. Exclusion was the outcome for patients who began nivolumab under 1 year after ASCT.

After autologous stem cell transplantation all patients relapsed, and prior brentuximab vedotin exposure differed between cohorts. Germline V gene sequence: CDR1 MDHEN, CDR2 SYDVKM. This CDR3 comprises 11 residues. Trimming shortened V by 6 bases and J by 7 bases, and 9 bases separated the two germline ends. Produced via immunoSEQ multiplex PCR; TCRdb's table is partial and in-frame only. This sample carries about 110,000 clones, roughly 87% of them seen once, and the ten largest clones take just under 20%. Points on this clone: Its antigen is as yet unknown.

This material consisted of peripheral blood mononuclear cells (PBMCs), taken before the second cycle of nivolumab. The chain employs TRBV28 and TRBJ1-1; D is perhaps TRBD1 (5 bases). The clonotype was recovered from a human donor with classical Hodgkin lymphoma. The CDR3 reads CASSRGLEAFF. The CDR3 DNA is TGTGCCAGCAGCCGGGGCCTTGAAGCTTTCTTT.